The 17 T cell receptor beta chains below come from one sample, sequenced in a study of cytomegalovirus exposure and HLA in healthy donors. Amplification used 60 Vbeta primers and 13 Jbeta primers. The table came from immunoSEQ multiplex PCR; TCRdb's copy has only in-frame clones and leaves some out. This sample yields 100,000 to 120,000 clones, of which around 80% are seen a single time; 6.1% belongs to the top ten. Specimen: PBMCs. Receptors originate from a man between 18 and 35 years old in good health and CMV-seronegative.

The CDR3 sequence: CASSLGFSGRGPGEQFF. In DNA, the CDR3 is TGTGCCAGCAGCTTAGGGTTCTCGGGCAGGGGGCCTGGTGAGCAGTTCTTC. J is TRBJ2-1 and V is TRBV7-6; 8 bases match TRBD1. V was pared by 1 base and J by 9 bases, with 14 bases of the junction left unmatched. Germline V gene lookup returns CDR1 SGHVS and CDR2 FNYEAQ. CDR3 length equals 17 residues.

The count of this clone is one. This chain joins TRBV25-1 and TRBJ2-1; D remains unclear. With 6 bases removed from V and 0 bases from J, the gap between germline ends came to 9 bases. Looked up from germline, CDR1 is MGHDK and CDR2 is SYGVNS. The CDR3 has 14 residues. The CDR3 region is CASSVRSSYNEQFF. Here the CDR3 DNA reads TGTGCCAGCAGCGTACGTAGCTCCTACAATGAGCAGTTCTTC.

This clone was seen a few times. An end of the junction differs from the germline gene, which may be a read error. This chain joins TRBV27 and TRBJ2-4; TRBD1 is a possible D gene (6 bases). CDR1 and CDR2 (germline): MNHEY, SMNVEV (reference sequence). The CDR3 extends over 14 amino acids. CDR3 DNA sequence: TGTGCCAGCAGCTTATCCCGGGACATCTCCATTCAGTACTTC. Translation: CASSLSRDISIQYF.

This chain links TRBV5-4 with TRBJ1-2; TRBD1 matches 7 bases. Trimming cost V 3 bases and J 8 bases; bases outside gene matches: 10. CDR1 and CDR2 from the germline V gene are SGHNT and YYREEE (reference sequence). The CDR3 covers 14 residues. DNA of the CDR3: TGTGCCAGCAGCTCTTCCGGGACAGCGTCCGGCTACACCTTC. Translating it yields CASSSSGTASGYTF.

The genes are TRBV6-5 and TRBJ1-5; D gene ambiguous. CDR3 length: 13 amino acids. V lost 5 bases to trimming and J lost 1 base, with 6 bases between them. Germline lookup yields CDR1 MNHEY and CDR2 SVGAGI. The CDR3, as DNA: TGTGCCAGCAGTGAAGCGAGCAATCAGCCCCAGCATTTT. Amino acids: CASSEASNQPQHF.

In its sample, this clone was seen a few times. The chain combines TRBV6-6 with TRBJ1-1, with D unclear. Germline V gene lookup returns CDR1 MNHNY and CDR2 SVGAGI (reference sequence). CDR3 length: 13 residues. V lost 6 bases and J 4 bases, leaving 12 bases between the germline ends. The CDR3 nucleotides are TGTGCCAGCAGGAACCTCGAGGGCACTGAAGCTTTCTTT. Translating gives CASRNLEGTEAFF.

As DNA, the CDR3 is TGTGCCAGTAGTCCCGTAGCGGGAGGCCACAATGAGCAGTTCTTC. This encodes CASSPVAGGHNEQFF. J is TRBJ2-1 and V is TRBV19; 10 bases align to TRBD2. The CDR3 totals 15 residues. V trimming: 5 bases; J trimming: 5 bases; junction bases outside the gene matches: 6. Germline assignment: CDR1 LNHDA and CDR2 SQIVND (reference sequence).

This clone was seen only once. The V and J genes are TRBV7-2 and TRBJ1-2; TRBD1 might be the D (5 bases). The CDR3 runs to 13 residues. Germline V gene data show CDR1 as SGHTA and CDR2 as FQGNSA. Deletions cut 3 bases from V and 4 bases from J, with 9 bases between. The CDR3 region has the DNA TGTGCCAGCAGCTTTAACAGGCTCTATGGCTACACCTTC. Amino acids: CASSFNRLYGYTF.

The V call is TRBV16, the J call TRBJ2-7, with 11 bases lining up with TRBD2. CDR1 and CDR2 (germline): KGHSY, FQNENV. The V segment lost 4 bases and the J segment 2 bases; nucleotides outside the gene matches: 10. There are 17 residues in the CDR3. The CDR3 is CASSRAEGLAGTYEQYF. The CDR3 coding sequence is TGTGCCAGCAGCCGCGCCGAAGGACTAGCGGGTACCTACGAGCAGTACTTC.

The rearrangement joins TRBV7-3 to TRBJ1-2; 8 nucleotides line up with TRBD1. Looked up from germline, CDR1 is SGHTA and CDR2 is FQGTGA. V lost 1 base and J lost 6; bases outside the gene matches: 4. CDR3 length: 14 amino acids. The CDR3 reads CASSLMTGANGYTF. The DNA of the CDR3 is TGTGCCAGCAGCTTAATGACAGGGGCTAATGGCTACACCTTC.

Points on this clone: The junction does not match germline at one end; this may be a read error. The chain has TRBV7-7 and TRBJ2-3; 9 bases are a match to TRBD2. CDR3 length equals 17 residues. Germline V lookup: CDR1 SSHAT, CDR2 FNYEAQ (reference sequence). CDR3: CASSGGSTSGPSGGQYF. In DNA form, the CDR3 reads TGTGCTAGCAGCGGTGGATCGACTAGCGGCCCCTCAGGTGGGCAGTATTTT.

CDR3: CAWEGRARGNYGYTF. The CDR3, as DNA: TGTGCCTGGGAGGGCCGGGCCAGAGGGAACTATGGCTACACCTTC. The chain recombines TRBV30 with TRBJ1-2, with D unclear. Trimming took 5 bases from V and 2 from J, leaving 18 bases between them. This CDR3 contains 15 residues. Looked up from germline, CDR1 is GTSNPN and CDR2 is SVGIG (reference sequence).

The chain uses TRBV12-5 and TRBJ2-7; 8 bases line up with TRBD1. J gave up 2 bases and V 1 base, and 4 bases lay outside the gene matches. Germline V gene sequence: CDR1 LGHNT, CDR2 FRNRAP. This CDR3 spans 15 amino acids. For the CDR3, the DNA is TGTGCTAGTGGTTTGGATTCAGGGGGCACCTACGAGCAGTACTTC. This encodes CASGLDSGGTYEQYF.

This CDR3 reads CASSPQYEQYF. Here the CDR3 DNA reads TGTGCCAGCAGCCCACAGTACGAGCAGTACTTC. The chain carries TRBV11-2 and TRBJ2-7; D remains ambiguous. Germline CDR1 and CDR2: SGHAT and FQNNGV. Trimming removed 5 bases at V and 4 bases at J, with 6 bases between. This CDR3 has 11 amino acids.

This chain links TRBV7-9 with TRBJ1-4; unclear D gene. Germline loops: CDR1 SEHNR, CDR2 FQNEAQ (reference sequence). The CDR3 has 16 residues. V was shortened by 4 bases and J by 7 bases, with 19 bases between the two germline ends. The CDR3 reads CASSSSSAGLGEKLFF. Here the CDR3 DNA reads TGTGCCAGCAGCTCCTCTTCGGCGGGGTTGGGTGAAAAACTGTTTTTT. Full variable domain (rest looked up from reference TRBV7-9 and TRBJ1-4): DTGVSQNPRHKITKRGQNVTFRCDPISEHNRLYWYRQTLGQGPEFLTYFQNEAQLEKSRLLSDRFSAERPKGSFSTLEIQRTEQGDSAMYLCASSSSSAGLGEKLFFGSGTQLSVL.

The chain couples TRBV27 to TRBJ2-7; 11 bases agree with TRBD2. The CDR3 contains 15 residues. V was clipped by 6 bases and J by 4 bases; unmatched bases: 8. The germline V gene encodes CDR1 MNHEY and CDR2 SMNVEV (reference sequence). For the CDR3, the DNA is TGTGCCAGCAGGTCGATAGCGGGAGGGGAATACGAGCAGTACTTC. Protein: CASRSIAGGEYEQYF.

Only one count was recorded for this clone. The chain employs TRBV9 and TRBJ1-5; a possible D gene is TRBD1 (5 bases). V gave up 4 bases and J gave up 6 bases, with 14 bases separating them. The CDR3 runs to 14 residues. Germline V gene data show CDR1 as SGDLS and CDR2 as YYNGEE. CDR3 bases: TGTGCCAGCAGCCTTGACAGTGGATTTCAGCCCCAGCATTTT. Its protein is CASSLDSGFQPQHF.